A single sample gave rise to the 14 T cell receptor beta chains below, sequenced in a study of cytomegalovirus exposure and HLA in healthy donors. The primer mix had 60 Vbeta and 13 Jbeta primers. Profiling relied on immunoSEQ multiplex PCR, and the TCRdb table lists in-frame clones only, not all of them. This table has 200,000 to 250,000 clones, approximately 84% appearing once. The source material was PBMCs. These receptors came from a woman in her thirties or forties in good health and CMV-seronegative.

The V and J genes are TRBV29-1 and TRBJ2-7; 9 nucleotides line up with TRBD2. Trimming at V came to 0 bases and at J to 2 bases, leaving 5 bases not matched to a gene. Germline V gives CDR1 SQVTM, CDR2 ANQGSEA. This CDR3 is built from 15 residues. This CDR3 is CSVEDRAGGPYEQYF. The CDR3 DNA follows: TGCAGCGTTGAAGATAGAGCGGGGGGACCCTACGAGCAGTACTTC.

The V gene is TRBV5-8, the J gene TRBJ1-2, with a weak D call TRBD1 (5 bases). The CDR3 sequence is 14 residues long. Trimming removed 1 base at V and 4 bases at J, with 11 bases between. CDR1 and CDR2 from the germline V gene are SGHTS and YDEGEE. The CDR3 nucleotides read TGTGCCAGCAGCTTGTACAGGTTTTCCTATGGCTACACCTTC. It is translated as CASSLYRFSYGYTF.

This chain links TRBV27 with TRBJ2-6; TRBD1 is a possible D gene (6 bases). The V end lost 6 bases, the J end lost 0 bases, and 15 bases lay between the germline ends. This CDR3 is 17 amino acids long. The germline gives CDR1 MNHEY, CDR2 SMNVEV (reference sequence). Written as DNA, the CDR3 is TGTGCCAGCAGAAGGGCAGGGGATGTCTCTGGGGCCAACGTCCTGACTTTC. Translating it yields CASRRAGDVSGANVLTF. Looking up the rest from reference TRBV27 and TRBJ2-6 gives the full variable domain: EAQVTQNPRYLITVTGKKLTVTCSQNMNHEYMSWYRQDPGLGLRQIYYSMNVEVTDKGDVPEGYKVSRKEKRNFPLILESPSPNQTSLYFCASRRAGDVSGANVLTFGAGSRLTVL.

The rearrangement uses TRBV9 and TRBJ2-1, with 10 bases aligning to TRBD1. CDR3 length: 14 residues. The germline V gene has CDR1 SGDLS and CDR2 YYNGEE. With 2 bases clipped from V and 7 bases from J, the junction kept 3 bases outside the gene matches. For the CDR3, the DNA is TGTGCCAGCAGCGTGACGGGACAGGGGAATGAGCAGTTCTTC. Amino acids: CASSVTGQGNEQFF.

Here the CDR3 DNA reads TGTGCCAGCACGAGGGACACCGGGGAGCTGTTTTTT. It specifies CASTRDTGELFF. The chain employs TRBV10-3 and TRBJ2-2; tentatively, D is TRBD2 (5 bases). Trimming removed 10 bases at V and 3 bases at J, with 9 bases between. The CDR3 totals 12 residues. Germline loops: CDR1 ENHRY, CDR2 SYGVKD.

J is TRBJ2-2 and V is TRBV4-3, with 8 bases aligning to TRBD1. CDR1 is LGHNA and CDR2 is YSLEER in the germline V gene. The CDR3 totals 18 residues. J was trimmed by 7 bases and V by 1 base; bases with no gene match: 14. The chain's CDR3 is CASSQVSNPQGAGGELFF. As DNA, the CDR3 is TGCGCCAGCAGCCAAGTTTCAAACCCGCAGGGGGCTGGCGGGGAGCTGTTTTTT.

CDR3 residues: CASSLGPRGRPGEQYF. CDR3 sequence (DNA): TGTGCCAGCAGCTTGGGGCCCAGGGGGCGCCCGGGTGAGCAGTACTTC. The chain carries TRBV5-5 and TRBJ2-7; 8 nucleotides align to TRBD1. Germline V gene data show CDR1 as SGHKS and CDR2 as YYEKEE (reference sequence). J gave up 7 bases and V 0 bases, and 12 bases lay outside the gene matches. CDR3 size: 16 residues.

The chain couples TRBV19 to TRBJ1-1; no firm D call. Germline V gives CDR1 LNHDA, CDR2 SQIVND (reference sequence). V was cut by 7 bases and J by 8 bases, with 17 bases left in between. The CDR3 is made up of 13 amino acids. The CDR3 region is CASNPRPWREAFF. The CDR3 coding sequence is TGTGCCAGTAACCCGCGGCCGTGGAGGGAAGCTTTCTTT.

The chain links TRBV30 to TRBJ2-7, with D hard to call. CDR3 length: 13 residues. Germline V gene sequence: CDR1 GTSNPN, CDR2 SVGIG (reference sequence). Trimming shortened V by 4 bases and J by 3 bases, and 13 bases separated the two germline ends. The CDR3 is CAWTPTRVYEQYF. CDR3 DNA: TGTGCCTGGACCCCCACTCGTGTCTACGAGCAGTACTTC.

As DNA, the CDR3 is TGTGCCAGTAGTGTGAGGACAGGGCCTAATGAAAAACTGTTTTTT. Protein sequence: CASSVRTGPNEKLFF. J is TRBJ1-4 and V is TRBV19, with TRBD1 identical over 8 bases. The germline gives CDR1 LNHDA, CDR2 SQIVND (reference sequence). The CDR3 has 15 residues. V trimming: 5 bases; J trimming: 3 bases; junction bases outside the gene matches: 5. Together with reference TRBV19 and TRBJ1-4, the CDR3 gives the full variable domain: DGGITQSPKYLFRKEGQNVTLSCEQNLNHDAMYWYRQDPGQGLRLIYYSQIVNDFQKGDIAEGYSVSREKKESFPLTVTSAQKNPTAFYLCASSVRTGPNEKLFFGSGTQLSVL.

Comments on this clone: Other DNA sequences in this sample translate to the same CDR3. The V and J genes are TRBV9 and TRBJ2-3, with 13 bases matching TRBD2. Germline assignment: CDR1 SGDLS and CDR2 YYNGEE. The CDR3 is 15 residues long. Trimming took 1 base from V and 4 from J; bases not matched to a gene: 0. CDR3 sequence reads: CASSVTSGGADTQYF. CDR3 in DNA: TGTGCCAGCAGCGTAACTAGCGGGGGGGCAGATACGCAGTATTTT.

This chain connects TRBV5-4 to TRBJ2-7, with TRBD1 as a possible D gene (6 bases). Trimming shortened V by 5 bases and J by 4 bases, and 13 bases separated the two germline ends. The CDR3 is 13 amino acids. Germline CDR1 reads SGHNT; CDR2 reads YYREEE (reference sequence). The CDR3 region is CASSPDRRYEQYF. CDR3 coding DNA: TGTGCCAGCAGTCCCGACAGGCGGTACGAGCAGTACTTC.

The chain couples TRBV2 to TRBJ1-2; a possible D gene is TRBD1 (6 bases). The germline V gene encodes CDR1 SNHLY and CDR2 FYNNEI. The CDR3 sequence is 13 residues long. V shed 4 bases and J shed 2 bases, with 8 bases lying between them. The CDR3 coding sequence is TGTGCCAGCAGTGCGGACAGCAACTATGGCTACACCTTC. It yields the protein CASSADSNYGYTF.

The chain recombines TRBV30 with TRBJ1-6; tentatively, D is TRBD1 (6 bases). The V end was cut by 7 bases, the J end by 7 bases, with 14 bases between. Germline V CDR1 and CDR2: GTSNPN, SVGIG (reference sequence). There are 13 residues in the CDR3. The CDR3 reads CASLTGLNSPLHF. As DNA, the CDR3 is TGTGCCTCCCTAACAGGGTTGAATTCACCCCTCCACTTT.